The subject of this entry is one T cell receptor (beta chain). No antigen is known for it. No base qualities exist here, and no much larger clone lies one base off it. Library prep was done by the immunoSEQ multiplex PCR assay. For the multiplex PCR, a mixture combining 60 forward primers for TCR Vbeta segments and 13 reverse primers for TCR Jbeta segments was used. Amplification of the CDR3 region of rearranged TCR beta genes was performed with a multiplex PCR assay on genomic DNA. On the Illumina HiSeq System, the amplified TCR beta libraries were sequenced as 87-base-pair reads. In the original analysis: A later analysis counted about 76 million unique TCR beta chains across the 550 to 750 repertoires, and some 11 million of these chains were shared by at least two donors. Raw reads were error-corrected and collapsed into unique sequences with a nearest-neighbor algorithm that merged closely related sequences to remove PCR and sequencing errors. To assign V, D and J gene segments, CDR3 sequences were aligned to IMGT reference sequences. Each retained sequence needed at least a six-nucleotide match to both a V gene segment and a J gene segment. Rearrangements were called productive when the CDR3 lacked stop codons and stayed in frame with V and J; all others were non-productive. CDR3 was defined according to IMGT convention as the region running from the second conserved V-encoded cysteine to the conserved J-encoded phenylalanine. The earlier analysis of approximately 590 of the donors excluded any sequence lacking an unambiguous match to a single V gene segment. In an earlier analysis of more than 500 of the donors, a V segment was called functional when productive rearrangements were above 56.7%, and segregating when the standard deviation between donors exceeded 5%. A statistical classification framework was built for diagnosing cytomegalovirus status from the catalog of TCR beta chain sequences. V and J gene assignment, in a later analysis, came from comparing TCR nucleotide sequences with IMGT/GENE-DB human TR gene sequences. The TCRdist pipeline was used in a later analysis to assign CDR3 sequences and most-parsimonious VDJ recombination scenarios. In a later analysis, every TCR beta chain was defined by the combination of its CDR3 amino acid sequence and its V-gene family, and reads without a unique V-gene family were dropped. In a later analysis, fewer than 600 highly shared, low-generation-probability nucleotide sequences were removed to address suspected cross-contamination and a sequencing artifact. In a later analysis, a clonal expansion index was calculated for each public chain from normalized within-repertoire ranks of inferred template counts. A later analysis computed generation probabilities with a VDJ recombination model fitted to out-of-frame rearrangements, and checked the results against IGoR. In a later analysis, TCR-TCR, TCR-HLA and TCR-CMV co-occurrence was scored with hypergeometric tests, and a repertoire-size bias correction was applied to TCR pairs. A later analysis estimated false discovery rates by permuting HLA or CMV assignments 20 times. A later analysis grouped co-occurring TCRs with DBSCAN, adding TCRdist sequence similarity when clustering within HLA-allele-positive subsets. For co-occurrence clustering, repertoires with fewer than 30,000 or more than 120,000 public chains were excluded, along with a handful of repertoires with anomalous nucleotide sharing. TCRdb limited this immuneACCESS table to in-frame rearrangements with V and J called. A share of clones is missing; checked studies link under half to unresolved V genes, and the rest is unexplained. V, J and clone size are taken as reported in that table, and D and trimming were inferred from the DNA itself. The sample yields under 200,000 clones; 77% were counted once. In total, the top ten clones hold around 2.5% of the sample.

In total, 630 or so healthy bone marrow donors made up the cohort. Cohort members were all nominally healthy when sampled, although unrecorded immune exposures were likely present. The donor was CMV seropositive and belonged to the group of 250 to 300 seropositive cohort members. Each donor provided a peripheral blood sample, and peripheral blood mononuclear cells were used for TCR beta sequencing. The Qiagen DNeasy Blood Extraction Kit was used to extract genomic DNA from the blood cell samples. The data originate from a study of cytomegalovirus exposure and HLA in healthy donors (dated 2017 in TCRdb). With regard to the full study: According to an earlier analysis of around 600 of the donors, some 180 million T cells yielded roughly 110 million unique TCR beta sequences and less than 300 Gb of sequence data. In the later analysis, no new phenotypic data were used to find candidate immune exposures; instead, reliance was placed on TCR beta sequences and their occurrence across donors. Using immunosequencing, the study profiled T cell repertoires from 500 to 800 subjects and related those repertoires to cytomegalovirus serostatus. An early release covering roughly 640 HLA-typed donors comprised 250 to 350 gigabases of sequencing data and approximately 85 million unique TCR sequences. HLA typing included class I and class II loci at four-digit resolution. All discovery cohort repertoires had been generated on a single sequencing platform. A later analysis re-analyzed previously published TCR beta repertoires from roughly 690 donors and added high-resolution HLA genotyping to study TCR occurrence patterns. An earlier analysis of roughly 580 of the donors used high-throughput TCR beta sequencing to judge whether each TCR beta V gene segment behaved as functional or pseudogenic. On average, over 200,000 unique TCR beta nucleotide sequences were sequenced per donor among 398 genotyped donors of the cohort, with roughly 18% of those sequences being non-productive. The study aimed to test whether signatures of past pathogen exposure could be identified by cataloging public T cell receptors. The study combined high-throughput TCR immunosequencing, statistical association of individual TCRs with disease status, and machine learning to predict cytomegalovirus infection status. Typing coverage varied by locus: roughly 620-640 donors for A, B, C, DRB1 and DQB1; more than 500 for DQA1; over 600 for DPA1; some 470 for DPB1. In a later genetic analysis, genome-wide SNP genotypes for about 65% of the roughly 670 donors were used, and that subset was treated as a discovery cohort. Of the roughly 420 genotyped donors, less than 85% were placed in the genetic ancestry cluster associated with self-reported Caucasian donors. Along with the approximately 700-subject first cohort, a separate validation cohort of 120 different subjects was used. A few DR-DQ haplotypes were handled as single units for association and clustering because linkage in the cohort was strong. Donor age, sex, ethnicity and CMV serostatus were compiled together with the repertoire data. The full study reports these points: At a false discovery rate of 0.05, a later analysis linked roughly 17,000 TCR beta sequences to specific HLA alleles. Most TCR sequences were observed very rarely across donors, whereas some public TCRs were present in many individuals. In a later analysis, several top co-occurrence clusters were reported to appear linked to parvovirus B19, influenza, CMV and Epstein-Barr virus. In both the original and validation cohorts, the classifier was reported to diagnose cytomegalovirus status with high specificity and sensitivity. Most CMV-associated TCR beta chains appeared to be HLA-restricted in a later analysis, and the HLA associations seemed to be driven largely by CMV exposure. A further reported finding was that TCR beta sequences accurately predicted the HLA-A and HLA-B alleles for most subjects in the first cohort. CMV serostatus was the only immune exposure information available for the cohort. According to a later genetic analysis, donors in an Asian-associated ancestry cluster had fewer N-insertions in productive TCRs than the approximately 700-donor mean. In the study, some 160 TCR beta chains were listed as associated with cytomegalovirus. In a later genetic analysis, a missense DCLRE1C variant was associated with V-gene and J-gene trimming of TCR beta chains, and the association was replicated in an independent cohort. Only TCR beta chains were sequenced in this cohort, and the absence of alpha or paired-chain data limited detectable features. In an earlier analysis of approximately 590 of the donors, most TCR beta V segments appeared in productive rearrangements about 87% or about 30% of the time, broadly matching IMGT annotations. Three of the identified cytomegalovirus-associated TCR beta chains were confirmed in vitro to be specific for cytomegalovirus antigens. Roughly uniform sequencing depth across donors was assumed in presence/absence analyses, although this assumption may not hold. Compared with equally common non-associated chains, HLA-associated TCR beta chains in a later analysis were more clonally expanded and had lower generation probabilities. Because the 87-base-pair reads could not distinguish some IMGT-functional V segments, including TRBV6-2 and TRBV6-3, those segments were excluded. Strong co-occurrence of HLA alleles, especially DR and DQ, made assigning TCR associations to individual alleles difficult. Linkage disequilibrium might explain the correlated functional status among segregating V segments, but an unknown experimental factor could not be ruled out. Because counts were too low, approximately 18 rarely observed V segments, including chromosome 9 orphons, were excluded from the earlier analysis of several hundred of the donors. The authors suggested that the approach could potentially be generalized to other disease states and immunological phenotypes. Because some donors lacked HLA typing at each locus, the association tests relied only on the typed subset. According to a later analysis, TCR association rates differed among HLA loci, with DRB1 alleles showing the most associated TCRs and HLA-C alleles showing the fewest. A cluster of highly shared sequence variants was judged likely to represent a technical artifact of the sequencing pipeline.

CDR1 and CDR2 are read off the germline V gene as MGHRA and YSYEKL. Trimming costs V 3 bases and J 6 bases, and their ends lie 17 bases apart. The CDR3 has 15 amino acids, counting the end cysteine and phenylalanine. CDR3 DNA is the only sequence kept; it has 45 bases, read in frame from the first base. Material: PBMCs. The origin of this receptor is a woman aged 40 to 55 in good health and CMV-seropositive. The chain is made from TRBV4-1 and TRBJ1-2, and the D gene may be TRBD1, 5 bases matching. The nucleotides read TGCGCCAGCAGCCATTCAGGGAAGTTCAGGGATGGCTACACCTTC. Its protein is CASSHSGKFRDGYTF.